What follows are 7 T cell receptor beta chains derived from one specimen sequenced in a study of blood T cell repertoires in COVID-19. Produced via immunoSEQ multiplex PCR; TCRdb's table is partial and in-frame only. The data contain roughly 230,000 clones, just under 85% of them singletons. Sequencing was done on a sample of peripheral blood. The origin of the receptors is a man aged 45-65 years with acute or convalescent COVID-19.

This clone was picked up a small number of times. The chain joins TRBV11-3 to TRBJ1-4, with a weak D call TRBD1 (6 bases). The germline CDR1 and CDR2 sequences are SGHNT and YENEEA. The CDR3 covers 14 residues. Trimming removed 4 bases at V and 6 bases at J, with 12 bases between. CDR3 amino acids: CASSSPGQYEKLFF. In nucleotides, the CDR3 is TGTGCCAGCAGCTCCCCTGGACAGTATGAAAAACTGTTTTTT.

DNA for the CDR3: TGCGCCAGCAGCAACAGGGGTAGCGACGAGCAGTACTTC. Translated, it gives CASSNRGSDEQYF. The V and J genes are TRBV5-1 and TRBJ2-7, with 7 positions matching TRBD1. The CDR3 covers 13 residues. Per germline, CDR1 SGHRS and CDR2 YFSETQ. The trim removed 4 bases at V and 5 bases at J, leaving 6 bases unmatched.

The rearrangement joins TRBV7-2 to TRBJ2-1, with 10 nucleotides matching TRBD2. In germline, CDR1 is SGHTA, CDR2 FQGNSA. V was clipped by 4 bases and J by 5 bases; unmatched bases: 2. The CDR3 spans 14 residues. In DNA form, the CDR3 reads TGTGCCAGCAGCTCCAGCGGGGGGGACAATGAGCAGTTCTTC. Its translation: CASSSSGGDNEQFF.

This sequence joins TRBV21-1 and TRBJ1-6; the table gives TRBD1 as D, unverified against the DNA. TRBV21-1 is described as a pseudogene. The CDR3 has 18 residues. The CDR3 protein is CASSHSSGSLRGNSPLHF. The DNA of the CDR3 is TGTGCCAGCAGCCACTCATCGGGTTCTCTAAGGGGTAATTCACCCCTCCACTTT.

V and J are TRBV18 and TRBJ2-7; D gene ambiguous. The CDR3 totals 14 residues. Trimming took off 2 bases at V and 6 bases at J, with 14 bases between the two ends. Germline CDR1 KGHSH, CDR2 LQKENI. CDR3 sequence (DNA): TGTGCCAGCTCACCAGGTAGTACCACCGGCGAGCAGTACTTC. This gives the protein CASSPGSTTGEQYF.

The chain combines TRBV9 with TRBJ1-2; D is perhaps TRBD1 (6 bases). Trimming took off 0 bases at V and 0 bases at J, with 9 bases between the two ends. The CDR3 covers 15 residues. Per the germline V gene, CDR1 is SGDLS and CDR2 is YYNGEE. The CDR3 spells CASSVAAGANYGYTF. The CDR3 nucleotides are TGTGCCAGCAGCGTAGCGGCAGGGGCTAACTATGGCTACACCTTC.

V gene TRBV12-3 or TRBV12-4 combines with J gene TRBJ2-7; 8 bases are shared with TRBD2. V was clipped by 3 bases and J by 3 bases; unmatched bases: 1. The CDR3 loop spans 13 amino acids. The CDR3 DNA sequence: TGTGCCAGCAGTTTGGGACTAGGCTACGAGCAGTACTTC. Protein sequence: CASSLGLGYEQYF.